Listed below are T cell receptor beta chains from one sample, sequenced in a study of cytomegalovirus exposure and HLA in healthy donors. The method was immunoSEQ multiplex PCR; TCRdb's version includes in-frame clones alone and lacks a portion of them. The top ten clones hold about 4.5% of a sample with some 170,000 clones, more than 60% of them seen once. Source material: PBMCs. The receptors here all came from a middle-aged man in good health and CMV-seronegative. Both conserved end residues are trimmed from each CDR3. D genes are given only for firm matches. Rows may omit the clone size; those that give it use once, few, many or a size class.

j_call v_call clone_size d_call cdr3_aa
TRBJ1-5 TRBV27 . . ASRNPRGNQPQH
TRBJ2-5 TRBV5-6 few TRBD1 ASSRDRRTQETQY
TRBJ2-7 TRBV7-2 . . ASSFSGTPPYEQY
TRBJ2-7 TRBV10-3 . TRBD1 AISGQGSYEQY
. TRBV2 . . ASSEMVEQY
TRBJ1-5 TRBV30 . . AWSKADFSNQPQH
TRBJ2-7 TRBV9 . . ASSVATGGVGEQY
TRBJ2-7 TRBV7-9 . TRBD2 ASSQTSGGNGEQY
TRBJ1-3 TRBV10-3 . . AIRTYSGNTIY
TRBJ2-2 TRBV4-2 once TRBD2 ASSWTSGGPNTGELF
TRBJ1-6 TRBV6-6 . . ASSYDPGLGS
TRBJ1-5 TRBV5-1 . TRBD1 ASSLEGTGNQPQH
TRBJ2-5 TRBV5-4 . . ASSLGREEGETQY
TRBJ1-6 TRBV11-2 . . ASSSYVSGSSYNSPLH
TRBJ2-1 TRBV7-8 few TRBD2 ASSLGLAGIENEQF
TRBJ2-7 TRBV27 once TRBD2 ASSFGLDPYEQY
TRBJ2-7 TRBV2 . . ASSEWEEGY
TRBJ2-3 TRBV7-9 . TRBD1 ASSLRDRLSDTQY
TRBJ1-5 TRBV6-6 . . ASSLDRKGQPQH
TRBJ2-1 TRBV4-2 . . ASSQPWGTHRAYNEQF
TRBJ2-7 TRBV7-9 . . ASSLGRGEQY
TRBJ1-3 TRBV7-9 . TRBD1 ASSSTGQGLGNTIY
TRBJ2-7 TRBV6-6 . . ASSYSGLNTEQY
TRBJ2-5 TRBV4-1 few TRBD2 ASSQRMGQGLAGGRNQETQY
TRBJ2-7 TRBV11-3 once TRBD2 ASSLSPGLAGVEQY
TRBJ2-2 TRBV18 few . ASSPPRANSRPGELF
TRBJ2-7 TRBV5-6 . TRBD2 ASSPWTSGDIYEQY
TRBJ2-1 TRBV30 . TRBD2 AWSRGGASNEQF
TRBJ2-1 TRBV6-1 . TRBD2 ASRAGGWDNEQF
TRBJ2-7 TRBV28 . . ASKGGGYNEQY
TRBJ2-7 TRBV6-5 few TRBD2 ASSLLAGTSYEQY
TRBJ2-5 TRBV5-1 . TRBD2 ASSGTSGQETQY
TRBJ1-2 TRBV27 . . ASSFTGSYGYT
TRBJ2-1 TRBV4-3 . . ASSQDSAYNEQF
TRBJ2-5 TRBV7-2 few . ASSLARQGPKRETQY
TRBJ1-2 TRBV19 many TRBD1 ASSAPSPGQSDGYT
TRBJ1-5 TRBV6-1 few . ASSAGLYSNQPQH
TRBJ2-1 TRBV7-6 . . ASSLGASAFYNEQF
TRBJ1-3 TRBV6-5 . TRBD1 ASSLDRAGNTIY
TRBJ2-5 TRBV7-2 . TRBD1 ASSFRDSQETQY
TRBJ1-6 TRBV6-5 . TRBD1 ASSPGQTHSPLH
TRBJ2-7 TRBV19 . . ASTSGCGQSFPYEQY
TRBJ2-3 TRBV6-1 few . ASKEGAWTDTQY
TRBJ2-3 TRBV6-1 . TRBD1 ASEQGLMPDTQY
TRBJ2-3 TRBV28 . TRBD2 ASSLGAGGDSKSQY
TRBJ2-2 TRBV7-8 few TRBD1 ASSQLQGGEELF
TRBJ2-1 TRBV2 . TRBD2 ASKERGGTGSYNEQF
TRBJ1-2 TRBV12-5 . . ASGLGTKEGGPGGYGYT
TRBJ2-3 TRBV4-1 . . ASSPQAQLVDTQY
TRBJ2-5 TRBV4-2 once . ASTDLTQETQY
TRBJ1-2 TRBV19 once . ASTPETANYGYT